The subject of this entry is one T cell receptor (beta chain). Antigen unknown. This sample's time point: late sampling 161 to 241 days after vaccination in a few convalescent patients. As to treatment: roughly ten-day PBMC culture with coronavirus spike peptide pools or control peptides (ViraFEST assay). PCR-confirmed positives ranged from March to December 2020, preceding US Alpha, Beta and Delta variants. These data come from a study of vaccination and CD4 T cells after COVID-19. Background on the study: Six male and four female convalescents took part, two of them Hispanic. Blood was drawn a median around 70 days post second dose, range 14 to 241.

Oncomine TCR Beta short-read sequencing was applied to DNA from cultured CD4+ T cells. From the PCR reads, TCRdb called clonotypes with MiXCR, one entry per CDR3 protein. In the table there are around 16,000 distinct CDR3 sequences, more than 45% of which are singletons. CDR3 size: 13 residues. Germline assignment: CDR1 MNHNS and CDR2 SASEGT. V shed 5 bases, J shed 9 bases, and the junction held 7 bases outside the gene matches. The chain joins TRBV6-1 to TRBJ2-1, with 7 bases matching TRBD1. Sequenced here: CD4+ T cells from blood, cultured in vitro, sampled about 7 months after SARS-CoV-2 vaccination. The origin of this receptor is a human donor who had recovered from COVID-19. In nucleotides, the CDR3 is TGTGCCAGCAGTATCGACAGGGCAAGTGAGCAGTTCTTC. Translation: CASSIDRASEQFF.